This TCR beta chain is from a study of naive and memory T cell subsets. Both TRBC1 and TRBC2 were covered by a beta constant-region primer of two equimolar oligonucleotides. Four rounds of PCR amplified the ligated cDNA using nested alpha and beta constant-region primers plus SP2. MiXCR, applied by TCRdb to the UMI-ligation and nested PCR reads, yields one record per CDR3 protein. The sample records approximately 80,000 distinct CDR3 sequences, about 10% being singletons. In its sample, this clonotype was seen many times. The sequence was obtained from a human donor in good health. Input material: naive CD8+ T cells from blood.

CDR3 in amino acids: CASSTANPRQGIKEKTQYF. In DNA form, the CDR3 reads TGTGCCAGCAGCACCGCCAACCCCAGACAGGGAATTAAGGAGAAGACCCAGTACTTC. The J gene is TRBJ2-5, the V gene TRBV7-9; 7 bases are a match to TRBD1. V lost 5 bases to trimming and J lost 6 bases; unmatched junction nucleotides: 24. Germline values: CDR1 SEHNR, CDR2 FQNEAQ (reference sequence). The CDR3 contains 19 residues. Supplemented by reference TRBV7-9 and TRBJ2-5, the full variable domain reads DTGVSQNPRHKITKRGQNVTFRCDPISEHNRLYWYRQTLGQGPEFLTYFQNEAQLEKSRLLSDRFSAERPKGSFSTLEIQRTEQGDSAMYLCASSTANPRQGIKEKTQYFGPGTRLLVL.